Below are 23 T cell receptor beta chains sequenced from a single sample in a study of CD8 T cells in ankylosing spondylitis. Each CDR3 protein gets one entry after TCRdb re-called the 5' RACE reads with MiXCR. The sample lists 30,000 to 45,000 distinct CDR3 sequences; about 11% were seen once. Sequenced sample: synovial fluid, either unsorted or a sorted T cell fraction (not recorded which). The receptors here all came from a male donor with ankylosing spondylitis.

This clonotype has ten or more counts. The chain links TRBV10-2 to TRBJ2-7; possibly TRBD1 for D (5 bases). The CDR3 consists of 16 residues. V gave up 5 bases and J gave up 0 bases, with 17 bases separating them. Germline-derived CDR1 and CDR2 are WSHSY and SAAADI. As DNA, the CDR3 is TGCGCCAGCAGTTCTCCCAGGGAAACAATCTCCTACGAGCAGTACTTC. Its protein product is CASSSPRETISYEQYF.

Ten or more counts support this clonotype. This chain joins TRBV2 and TRBJ1-2, with D uncertain. Deletions cut 11 bases from V and 2 bases from J, with 12 bases between. The CDR3 is 12 amino acids. Germline CDR1 and CDR2: SNHLY and FYNNEI. In DNA form, the CDR3 reads TGTGCCGGCAATACAGCAAACTATGGCTACACCTTC. Residues: CAGNTANYGYTF. The full variable domain, rest sourced from reference TRBV2 and TRBJ1-2, is EPEVTQTPSHQVTQMGQEVILRCVPISNHLYFYWYRQILGQKVEFLVSFYNNEISEKSEIFDDQFSVERPDGSNFTLKIRSTKLEDSAMYFCAGNTANYGYTFGSGTRLTVV.

This clonotype was seen many times. The chain carries TRBV5-1 and TRBJ1-5; D call uncertain. V gave up 4 bases and J gave up 7 bases, with 15 bases separating them. Germline V gene sequence: CDR1 SGHRS, CDR2 YFSETQ. The CDR3 extends over 14 amino acids. The CDR3 coding sequence is TGCGCCAGCAGCCCAGACGAGAGAGGGCAGCCCCAGCATTTT. Its protein product is CASSPDERGQPQHF.

Regarding this clonotype: Being one base from a much bigger clone, this may be a read error. Without the conserved terminal phenylalanine or tryptophan, this CDR3 likely stems from a read error. The DNA for the CDR3 is TGCGCCAGCACGGAACAGGGCTACGAGCAGTACTCC. Translating gives CASTEQGYEQYS. The rearrangement joins TRBV5-1 to TRBJ2-7; tentative D call: TRBD1 (6 bases). Germline V CDR1 and CDR2: SGHRS, YFSETQ. There are 12 residues in the CDR3. Trimming pared 6 bases from V and 3 bases from J, leaving 10 bases between.

This clonotype was counted at least ten times. The chain recombines TRBV27 with TRBJ2-3, with D possibly called TRBD1 or TRBD2 (5 bases each). Trimming took 8 bases from V and 0 from J, leaving 12 bases between them. The germline gives CDR1 MNHEY, CDR2 SMNVEV (reference sequence). The CDR3 spans 14 residues. CDR3 sequence (DNA): TGTGCCAGCCTGGGACCCCTTAGCACAGATACGCAGTATTTT. Translating it yields CASLGPLSTDTQYF.

This clonotype was observed many times. The chain carries TRBV7-9 and TRBJ2-3; 9 positions agree with TRBD1. There are 15 residues in the CDR3. CDR1 and CDR2 from the germline V gene are SEHNR and FQNEAQ (reference sequence). Trimming took 5 bases from V and 3 from J; bases not matched to a gene: 6. The CDR3 DNA reads TGTGCCAGCAGCCCGGGACAGGGTCATACAGATACGCAGTATTTT. Translation gives CASSPGQGHTDTQYF.

This clonotype was observed at least ten times. The CDR3 loop reads CASSSGGGFTQYF. The CDR3 DNA follows: TGTGCCAGTAGTTCTGGAGGAGGGTTCACGCAGTATTTT. V gene TRBV19 combines with J gene TRBJ2-3, with TRBD2 as a possible D gene (6 bases). The CDR3 runs 13 residues. The germline gives CDR1 LNHDA, CDR2 SQIVND (reference sequence). The V end was cut by 5 bases, the J end by 9 bases, with 15 bases between.

This clonotype was counted many times. This chain connects TRBV19 to TRBJ1-1; D gene uncertain. The CDR3 has 15 amino acids. Trimming cost V 6 bases and J 1 base, with 15 bases left between them. CDR1 LNHDA and CDR2 SQIVND come from the germline V gene (reference sequence). The CDR3 DNA follows: TGTGCCAGTAGGAACGCAATTAGTTCGAACACTGAAGCTTTCTTT. This gives the protein CASRNAISSNTEAFF.

This chain uses TRBV3-1 with TRBJ2-3, with D possibly matching TRBD1 (5 bases). Germline values: CDR1 LGHDT, CDR2 YNNKEL (reference sequence). The V and J ends lost 0 bases and 0 bases respectively, with 19 bases between them. The CDR3 loop spans 19 amino acids. This CDR3 reads CASSQDHPVGVDSTDTQYF. Written as DNA, the CDR3 is TGTGCCAGCAGCCAAGATCATCCCGTAGGGGTGGATAGCACAGATACGCAGTATTTT.

This clonotype has ten or more counts. V gene TRBV7-8 combines with J gene TRBJ1-5, with a possible D match to TRBD1 (5 bases). Between the trimmed V and J ends, which lost 11 bases and 3 bases, there was a span of 14 bases. The CDR3 consists of 13 residues. Looked up from germline, CDR1 is SGHVS and CDR2 is FQNEAQ. CDR3 nucleotides: TGTGCCGGATCTGGGGGATACAATCAGCCCCAGCATTTT. Translated, it gives CAGSGGYNQPQHF.

This clonotype has only one observation. This chain uses TRBV6-1 with TRBJ2-7, with D perhaps matching TRBD2 (5 bases). The CDR3 extends over 15 amino acids. Germline CDR1 is MNHNS and CDR2 is SASEGT. The ends were cut back, 4 bases at V and 2 bases at J, with 15 bases in the middle. Here the CDR3 DNA reads TGTGCCAGCAGTGTTTCTAGCACAACCCCCTACGAGCAGTACTTC. It specifies CASSVSSTTPYEQYF.

This clonotype was counted between two and nine times. The genes are TRBV29-1 and TRBJ2-2; TRBD1 matches 7 bases. Germline CDR1 SQVTM, CDR2 ANQGSEA. This CDR3 is 14 amino acids long. The J segment lost 1 base and the V segment lost 1 base, leaving 0 bases of the junction unmatched. The CDR3 here is CSVEGQGNTGELFF. CDR3 nucleotide sequence: TGCAGCGTTGAAGGACAGGGGAACACCGGGGAGCTGTTTTTT.

The rearrangement links TRBV14 to TRBJ2-1; 8 bases line up with TRBD2. Per the germline V gene, CDR1 is SGHDN and CDR2 is FVKESK. This CDR3 is built from 15 residues. V was clipped by 2 bases and J by 7 bases; unmatched bases: 7. CDR3 in DNA: TGTGCCAGCAGCCAATTATCGGGAGGGTGGAATGAGCAGTTCTTC. This sequence encodes CASSQLSGGWNEQFF.

This clonotype has ten or more counts. CDR3 residues: CASGLVRQNNEQFF. The CDR3 region has the DNA TGTGCTAGTGGTTTGGTACGGCAGAACAATGAGCAGTTCTTC. The chain has TRBV12-5 and TRBJ2-1; D unresolved. V was cut by 0 bases and J by 5 bases, with 8 bases left in between. There are 14 residues in the CDR3. Germline CDR1 reads LGHNT; CDR2 reads FRNRAP. The full variable domain, completed using reference TRBV12-5 and TRBJ2-1, is DARVTQTPRHKVTEMGQEVTMRCQPILGHNTVFWYRQTMMQGLELLAYFRNRAPLDDSGMPKDRFSAEMPDATLATLKIQPSEPRDSAVYFCASGLVRQNNEQFFGPGTRLTVL.

This clonotype was seen at least ten times. This sequence joins TRBV20-1 and TRBJ1-5, with D possibly TRBD1 on 6 matching bases. CDR3 length equals 19 residues. Germline V CDR1 and CDR2: DFQATT, SNEGSKA (reference sequence). V lost 4 bases to trimming and J lost 0 bases, with 25 bases between them. As DNA, the CDR3 is TGCAGTGCTAATGTCGTTGTTACAGGGTCGGGTAATAGCAATCAGCCCCAGCATTTT. The encoded protein is CSANVVVTGSGNSNQPQHF.

In its sample, this clonotype was seen many times. The rearrangement links TRBV20-1 to TRBJ2-1, with 8 positions matching TRBD1. Trimming took 0 bases from V and 6 from J; bases not matched to a gene: 7. Germline values: CDR1 DFQATT, CDR2 SNEGSKA (reference sequence). The CDR3 loop spans 15 amino acids. The CDR3 loop is CSARDLQGVPNEQFF. In DNA form, the CDR3 reads TGCAGTGCTAGAGATTTACAGGGGGTACCCAATGAGCAGTTCTTC.

This clonotype was seen ten or more times. The chain recombines TRBV3-1 with TRBJ1-4; unclear D gene. Germline V gene data show CDR1 as LGHDT and CDR2 as YNNKEL (reference sequence). V shed 2 bases and J shed 13 bases, with 17 bases lying between them. The CDR3 runs 14 residues. CDR3 residues: CASSQRLGVVGLFF. The DNA of the CDR3 is TGTGCCAGCAGCCAAAGGCTCGGGGTTGTTGGACTGTTTTTT.

In its sample, this clonotype was seen a few times. V is TRBV5-8 and J is TRBJ2-2; D remains ambiguous. The CDR3 runs to 14 residues. Trimming took off 1 base at V and 1 base at J, with 5 bases between the two ends. Germline V gene lookup returns CDR1 SGHTS and CDR2 YDEGEE. This chain's CDR3 is CASSLQQNTGELFF. In DNA form, the CDR3 reads TGTGCCAGCAGCTTGCAACAGAACACCGGGGAGCTGTTTTTT.

This clonotype was observed at least ten times. The rearrangement joins TRBV20-1 to TRBJ2-5, with D unresolved. The CDR3 is 12 amino acids. The ends were cut back, 2 bases at V and 2 bases at J, with 6 bases in the middle. Looked up from germline, CDR1 is DFQATT and CDR2 is SNEGSKA (reference sequence). CDR3 sequence (DNA): TGCAGTGCTAGACTCAAACAAGAGACCCAGTACTTC. Translated, it gives CSARLKQETQYF.

This clonotype was observed many times. The V gene is TRBV7-3, the J gene TRBJ2-1; 7 bases line up with TRBD1. The CDR3 spans 16 residues. V shed 5 bases and J 8 bases; nucleotides not matched to a gene: 15. Germline-derived CDR1 and CDR2 are SGHTA and FQGTGA. DNA for the CDR3: TGTGCCAGCAGCGCCTACGGGACAGTCTTAGTAGATGAGCAGTTCTTC. Translating it yields CASSAYGTVLVDEQFF.

The chain combines TRBV27 with TRBJ2-7; 7 bases align to TRBD1. The CDR3 totals 15 residues. V lost 4 bases, J lost 2 bases, and 8 bases stayed unmatched. Germline CDR1 and CDR2: MNHEY and SMNVEV (reference sequence). CDR3 residues: CASSSGPTGAYEQYF. CDR3 nucleotides: TGTGCCAGCAGTTCGGGCCCCACAGGGGCCTACGAGCAGTACTTC.

This chain uses TRBV6-2 or TRBV6-3 with TRBJ2-5; TRBD2 matches 10 bases. V dropped 5 bases and J dropped 2; count of bases not matched to a gene: 5. The CDR3 runs 15 residues. From germline, CDR1 is MNHEY and CDR2 SVGEGT. The CDR3 is CASSPSGRGQETQYF. CDR3 coding DNA: TGTGCCAGCAGTCCCAGCGGGAGGGGTCAAGAGACCCAGTACTTC.

This clonotype was found many times. The chain is built from TRBV3-1 and TRBJ2-1, with 9 positions matching TRBD2. V lost 1 base to trimming and J lost 4 bases; unmatched junction nucleotides: 2. Germline CDR1 is LGHDT and CDR2 is YNNKEL (reference sequence). The length of the CDR3 is 15 residues. CDR3 bases: TGTGCCAGCAGCCAAGTTCTAGCGGGGTACAATGAGCAGTTCTTC. Translating gives CASSQVLAGYNEQFF.